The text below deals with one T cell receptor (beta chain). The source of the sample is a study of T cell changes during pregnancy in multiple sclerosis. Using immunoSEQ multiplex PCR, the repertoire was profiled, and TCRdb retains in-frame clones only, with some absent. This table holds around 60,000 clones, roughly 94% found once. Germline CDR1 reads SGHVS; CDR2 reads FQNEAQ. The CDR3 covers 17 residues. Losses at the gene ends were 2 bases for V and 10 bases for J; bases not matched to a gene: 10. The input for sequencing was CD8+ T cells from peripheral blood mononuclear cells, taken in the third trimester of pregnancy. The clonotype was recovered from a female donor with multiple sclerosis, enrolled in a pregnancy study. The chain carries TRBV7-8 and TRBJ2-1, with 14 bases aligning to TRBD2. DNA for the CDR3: TGTGCCAGCAGCTTATTAGGTGGGACTAGCGGGAGATTAGAGCAGTTCTTC. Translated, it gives CASSLLGGTSGRLEQFF. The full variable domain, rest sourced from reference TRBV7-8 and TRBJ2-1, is GAGVSQSPRYKVAKRGQDVALRCDPISGHVSLFWYQQALGQGPEFLTYFQNEAQLDKSGLPSDRFFAERPEGSVSTLKIQRTQQEDSAVYLCASSLLGGTSGRLEQFFGPGTRLTVL.